Below, 6 T cell receptor beta chains from the same sample are listed, as sequenced in a study of cytomegalovirus exposure and HLA in healthy donors. PCR amplification relied on 60 Vbeta primers (plus 13 Jbeta primers). The assay was immunoSEQ multiplex PCR, and TCRdb's table has in-frame clones only and misses some. The repertoire holds about 160,000 clones, with 86% as singletons. Sample: PBMCs. Receptors were obtained from a woman between 18 and 30 years old in good health and CMV-seronegative.

This sequence joins TRBV2 and TRBJ2-5, with D possibly matching TRBD1 (5 bases). Germline V gene sequence: CDR1 SNHLY, CDR2 FYNNEI. V was trimmed by 2 bases and J by 5 bases, leaving 9 bases between them. CDR3 length: 13 amino acids. CDR3 bases: TGTGCCAGCAGTGAATTGTCAGGGGAGACCCAGTACTTC. It encodes CASSELSGETQYF.

This chain connects TRBV5-4 to TRBJ2-7, with TRBD2 matching 15 bases. The CDR3 runs to 16 residues. CDR1 and CDR2 (germline): SGHNT, YYREEE (reference sequence). Trimming cost V 4 bases and J 3 bases; bases outside gene matches: 5. The CDR3 region is CASSAPGLAGGYEQYF. As DNA, the CDR3 is TGTGCCAGCAGCGCGCCGGGACTAGCGGGAGGCTACGAGCAGTACTTC.

The rearrangement joins TRBV4-1 to TRBJ1-2; tentatively, D is TRBD1 (6 bases). The V and J ends lost 3 bases and 4 bases respectively, with 12 bases between them. Germline V gene lookup returns CDR1 MGHRA and CDR2 YSYEKL. This CDR3 contains 14 residues. In DNA, the CDR3 is TGCGCCAGCAGCCAGAAGACAGGAACCTATGGCTACACCTTC. Translating it yields CASSQKTGTYGYTF.

V usage is TRBV27 and J usage is TRBJ2-7; 7 positions match TRBD2. V lost 2 bases, J lost 4 bases, and 2 bases stayed unmatched. The length of the CDR3 is 13 residues. The V gene's germline CDR1 is MNHEY and CDR2 SMNVEV (reference sequence). The CDR3 nucleotides read TGTGCCAGCAGTTTAATGGGGGGGTACGAGCAGTACTTC. Translation: CASSLMGGYEQYF.

The chain uses TRBV4-1 and TRBJ2-3; TRBD2 matches 11 bases. The J segment lost 0 bases and the V segment lost 1 base, leaving 6 bases of the junction unmatched. This CDR3 spans 18 amino acids. CDR1 MGHRA and CDR2 YSYEKL come from the germline V gene. The CDR3 here is CASSQGLAGSWSTDTQYF. CDR3 sequence (DNA): TGCGCCAGCAGCCAAGGACTAGCGGGGAGTTGGAGCACAGATACGCAGTATTTT.

The chain carries TRBV7-9 and TRBJ2-1; perhaps TRBD1 as D (6 bases). The germline CDR1 and CDR2 sequences are SEHNR and FQNEAQ (reference sequence). The CDR3 length is 14 residues. The germline V and J ends were trimmed by 1 base and 10 bases, with 14 bases remaining between them. In nucleotides, the CDR3 is TGTGCCAGCAGCTTAGGCAGGGGACGGGAAGAGCAGTTCTTC. Protein: CASSLGRGREEQFF.